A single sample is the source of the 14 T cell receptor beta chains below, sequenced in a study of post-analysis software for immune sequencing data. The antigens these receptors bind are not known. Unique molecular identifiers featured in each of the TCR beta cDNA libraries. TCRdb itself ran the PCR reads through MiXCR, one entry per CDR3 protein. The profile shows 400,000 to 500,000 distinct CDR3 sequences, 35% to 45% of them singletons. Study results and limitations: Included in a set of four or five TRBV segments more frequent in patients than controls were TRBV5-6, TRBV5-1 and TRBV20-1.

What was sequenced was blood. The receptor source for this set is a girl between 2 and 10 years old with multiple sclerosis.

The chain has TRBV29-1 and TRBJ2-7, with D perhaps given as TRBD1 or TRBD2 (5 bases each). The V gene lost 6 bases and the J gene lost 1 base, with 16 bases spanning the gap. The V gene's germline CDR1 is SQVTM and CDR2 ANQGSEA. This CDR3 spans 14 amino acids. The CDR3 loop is CSVASGTESYEQYF. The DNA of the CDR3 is TGCAGCGTAGCTTCCGGGACGGAGTCCTACGAGCAGTACTTC.

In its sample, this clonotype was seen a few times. The CDR3 DNA sequence: TGTGCTAGTGGTTTGGGGGCATATACAGGGGACGGCTACACCTTC. Its protein product is CASGLGAYTGDGYTF. The chain links TRBV12-5 to TRBJ1-2; 7 bases line up with TRBD1. The junction had 10 bases not matched to a gene; V was cut back by 1 base and J by 8 bases. CDR3 length: 15 amino acids. The germline V gene has CDR1 LGHNT and CDR2 FRNRAP. The full variable domain, with the rest looked up from reference TRBV12-5 and TRBJ1-2, is DARVTQTPRHKVTEMGQEVTMRCQPILGHNTVFWYRQTMMQGLELLAYFRNRAPLDDSGMPKDRFSAEMPDATLATLKIQPSEPRDSAVYFCASGLGAYTGDGYTFGSGTRLTVV.

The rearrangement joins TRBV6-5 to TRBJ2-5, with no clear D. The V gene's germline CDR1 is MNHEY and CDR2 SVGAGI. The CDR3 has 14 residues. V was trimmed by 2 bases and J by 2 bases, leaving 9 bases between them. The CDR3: CASSYIGRQETQYF. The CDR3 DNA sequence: TGTGCCAGCAGTTACATTGGCAGACAAGAGACCCAGTACTTC.

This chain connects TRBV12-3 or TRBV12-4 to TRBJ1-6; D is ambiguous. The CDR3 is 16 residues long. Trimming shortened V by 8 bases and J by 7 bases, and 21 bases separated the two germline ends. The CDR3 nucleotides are TGTGCCAGCTGTCCCATACCCGGACGGTCCAATTCACCCCTCCACTTT. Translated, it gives CASCPIPGRSNSPLHF.

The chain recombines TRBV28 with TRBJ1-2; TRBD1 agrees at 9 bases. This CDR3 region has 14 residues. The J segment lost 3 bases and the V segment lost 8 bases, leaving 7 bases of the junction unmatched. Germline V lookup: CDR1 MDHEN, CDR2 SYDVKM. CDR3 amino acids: CASRGQGKDYGYTF. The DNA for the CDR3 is TGTGCCAGCCGGGGACAGGGTAAAGACTATGGCTACACCTTC.

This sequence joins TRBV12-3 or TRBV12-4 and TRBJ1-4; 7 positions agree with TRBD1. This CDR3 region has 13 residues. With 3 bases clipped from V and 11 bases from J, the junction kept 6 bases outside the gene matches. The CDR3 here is CASSFRGSDKLFF. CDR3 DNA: TGTGCCAGCAGTTTCAGGGGGTCGGATAAACTGTTTTTT.

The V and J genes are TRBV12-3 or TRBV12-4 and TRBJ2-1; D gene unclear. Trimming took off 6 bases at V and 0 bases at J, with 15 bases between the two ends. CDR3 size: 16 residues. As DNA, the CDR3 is TGTGCCAGCAGCCCAACGGAGTATCGCTCCTACAATGAGCAGTTCTTC. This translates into CASSPTEYRSYNEQFF.

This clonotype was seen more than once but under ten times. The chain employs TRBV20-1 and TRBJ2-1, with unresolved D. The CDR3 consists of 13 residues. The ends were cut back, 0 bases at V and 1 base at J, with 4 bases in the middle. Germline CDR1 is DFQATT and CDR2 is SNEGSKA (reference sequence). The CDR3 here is CSAREQSYNEQFF. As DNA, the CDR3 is TGCAGTGCTAGAGAGCAATCCTACAATGAGCAGTTCTTC.

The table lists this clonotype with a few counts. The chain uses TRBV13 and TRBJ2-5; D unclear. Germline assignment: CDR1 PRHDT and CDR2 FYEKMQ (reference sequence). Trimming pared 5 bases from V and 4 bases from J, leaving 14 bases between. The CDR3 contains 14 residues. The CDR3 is CASSPLPGPETQYF. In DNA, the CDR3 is TGTGCCAGCAGCCCCCTTCCCGGTCCAGAGACCCAGTACTTC.

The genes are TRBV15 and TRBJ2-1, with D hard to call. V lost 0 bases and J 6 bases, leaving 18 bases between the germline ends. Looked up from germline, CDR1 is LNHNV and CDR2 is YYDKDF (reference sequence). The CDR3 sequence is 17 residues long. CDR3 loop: CATSRDHMAIHPNEQFF. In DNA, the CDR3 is TGTGCCACCAGCAGAGATCATATGGCTATCCATCCCAATGAGCAGTTCTTC. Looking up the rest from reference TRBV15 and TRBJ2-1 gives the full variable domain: DAMVIQNPRYQVTQFGKPVTLSCSQTLNHNVMYWYQQKSSQAPKLLFHYYDKDFNNEADTPDNFQSRRPNTSFCFLDIRSPGLGDTAMYLCATSRDHMAIHPNEQFFGPGTRLTVL.

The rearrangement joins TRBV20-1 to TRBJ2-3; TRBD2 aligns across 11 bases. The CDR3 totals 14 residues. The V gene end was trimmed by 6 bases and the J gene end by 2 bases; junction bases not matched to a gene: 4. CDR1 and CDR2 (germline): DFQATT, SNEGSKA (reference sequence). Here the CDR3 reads CSALAGGDTDTQYF. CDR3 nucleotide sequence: TGCAGTGCATTAGCGGGAGGGGACACAGATACGCAGTATTTT.

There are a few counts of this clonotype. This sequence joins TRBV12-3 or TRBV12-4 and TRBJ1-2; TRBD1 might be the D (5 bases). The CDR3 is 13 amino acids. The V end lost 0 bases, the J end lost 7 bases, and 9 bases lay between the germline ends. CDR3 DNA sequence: TGTGCCAGCAGTTTAGCGCGGCAGGGTGGCTACACCTTC. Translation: CASSLARQGGYTF.

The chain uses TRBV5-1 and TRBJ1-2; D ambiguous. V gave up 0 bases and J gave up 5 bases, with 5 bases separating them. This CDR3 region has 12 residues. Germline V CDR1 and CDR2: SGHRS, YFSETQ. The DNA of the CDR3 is TGCGCCAGCAGCTTGGAGGCGTATGGCTACACCTTC. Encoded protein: CASSLEAYGYTF.

CDR3 sequence (DNA): TGCGCCAGCAGCCGAACAGGGATCCAAGAGACCCAGTACTTC. This translates into CASSRTGIQETQYF. V is TRBV10-2 and J is TRBJ2-7; perhaps TRBD1 as D (6 bases). The J call is in doubt because the DNA end fits TRBJ2-5 better. The germline CDR1 and CDR2 sequences are WSHSY and SAAADI. The CDR3 has 14 residues.